Below are 25 T cell receptor beta chains sequenced from a single sample in a study of control samples from healthy donors and cancer patients. Here immunoSEQ multiplex PCR was the method, and the copy in TCRdb shows in-frame clones only, minus some. The sample shows 35,000 to 55,000 clones, approximately 90% of them seen only once. Specimen: PBMCs. All receptors come from a woman between 40 and 50 years old with head and neck cancer.

The V gene is TRBV10-3, the J gene TRBJ1-6; D remains unclear. V was cut by 3 bases and J by 10 bases, with 19 bases left in between. Germline V lookup: CDR1 ENHRY, CDR2 SYGVKD. The CDR3 totals 16 residues. The CDR3 DNA reads TGTGCCATCAGTGAACGGTCTTCCGGTACCGGGTCACCCCTCCACTTT. Its protein is CAISERSSGTGSPLHF.

The table lists this clone with a count of one. The rearrangement joins TRBV2 to TRBJ1-4; D gene uncertain. CDR3 size: 14 residues. V lost 3 bases and J 4 bases, leaving 9 bases between the germline ends. Germline loops: CDR1 SNHLY, CDR2 FYNNEI. CDR3 region: CASSDRRINEKLFF. For the CDR3, the DNA is TGTGCCAGCAGTGATCGGCGGATTAATGAAAAACTGTTTTTT.

The rearrangement uses TRBV28 and TRBJ2-5, with D hard to call. Looked up from germline, CDR1 is MDHEN and CDR2 is SYDVKM. The V and J ends lost 3 bases and 2 bases respectively, with 4 bases between them. The CDR3 length is 12 residues. The CDR3 protein is CASSLGQETQYF. For the CDR3, the DNA is TGTGCCAGCAGTTTGGGGCAAGAGACCCAGTACTTC. Full variable domain (outside the CDR3, taken from reference TRBV28 and TRBJ2-5): DVKVTQSSRYLVKRTGEKVFLECVQDMDHENMFWYRQDPGLGLRLIYFSYDVKMKEKGDIPEGYSVSREKKERFSLILESASTNQTSMYLCASSLGQETQYFGPGTRLLVL.

This clone appeared a few times. V is TRBV28 and J is TRBJ1-5; D is ambiguous. The CDR3 runs 16 residues. V was pared by 2 bases and J by 0 bases, with 11 bases between. The germline gives CDR1 MDHEN, CDR2 SYDVKM. The CDR3 nucleotides read TGTGCCAGCAGTTTAGGATCGGCTCGTAGCAATCAGCCCCAGCATTTT. It encodes CASSLGSARSNQPQHF. The full variable domain, in which reference TRBV28 and TRBJ1-5 provide the parts outside the CDR3, is DVKVTQSSRYLVKRTGEKVFLECVQDMDHENMFWYRQDPGLGLRLIYFSYDVKMKEKGDIPEGYSVSREKKERFSLILESASTNQTSMYLCASSLGSARSNQPQHFGDGTRLSIL.

The chain employs TRBV14 and TRBJ1-2; tentatively, D is TRBD1 (5 bases). CDR3 length: 13 residues. With 6 bases removed from V and 8 bases from J, the gap between germline ends came to 16 bases. Looked up from germline, CDR1 is SGHDN and CDR2 is FVKESK. This CDR3 reads CASSPGWIGGYTF. DNA for the CDR3: TGTGCCAGCAGTCCAGGGTGGATAGGGGGCTACACCTTC.

This clone was observed once. The chain combines TRBV24-1 with TRBJ2-3, with 10 bases that match TRBD2. CDR1 and CDR2 (germline): KGHDR, SFDVKD. This CDR3 has 15 amino acids. V trimming: 2 bases; J trimming: 5 bases; junction bases outside the gene matches: 3. In DNA, the CDR3 is TGTGCCACCAGTGATTCTGGACTAGCGGAAGATACGCAGTATTTT. Translating gives CATSDSGLAEDTQYF.

The chain has TRBV7-3 and TRBJ2-2, with 12 bases fitting TRBD2. The germline V gene encodes CDR1 SGHTA and CDR2 FQGTGA. The CDR3 runs to 16 residues. Trimming took 5 bases from V and 5 from J; bases not matched to a gene: 6. The CDR3 nucleotides read TGTGCCAGCAGCCCACTAGCGGGAGGCGGAACCGGGGAGCTGTTTTTT. This encodes CASSPLAGGGTGELFF.

The genes are TRBV18 and TRBJ1-2; D is unresolved. CDR1 and CDR2 (germline): KGHSH, LQKENI. This CDR3 contains 14 residues. The V and J ends lost 3 bases and 8 bases respectively, with 16 bases between them. The CDR3: CASSPPPGTMGYTF. The CDR3 coding sequence is TGTGCCAGCTCACCTCCTCCAGGAACTATGGGCTACACCTTC.

The rearrangement links TRBV30 to TRBJ2-3; D is uncertain. V was pared by 5 bases and J by 5 bases, with 20 bases between. The CDR3 is made up of 15 amino acids. Per the germline V gene, CDR1 is GTSNPN and CDR2 is SVGIG (reference sequence). The CDR3 nucleotides read TGTGCCTGGCAAGGTTTGACCGCCCTTAGAGATACGCAGTATTTT. Amino acid sequence: CAWQGLTALRDTQYF.

The chain couples TRBV5-1 to TRBJ1-1, with 9 bases identical to TRBD1. Germline assignment: CDR1 SGHRS and CDR2 YFSETQ. This CDR3 comprises 15 residues. After removal of 3 bases from V and 5 bases from J, the junction contained 8 bases not matched to a gene. The CDR3 region has the DNA TGCGCCAGCAGCTCCGGGACAGGGTGGAAAACTGAAGCTTTCTTT. Protein sequence: CASSSGTGWKTEAFF.

Comments on this clone: A read error may produce the germline difference seen at one junction end. The V gene is TRBV5-1, the J gene TRBJ1-1; D not certain. The germline gives CDR1 SGHRS, CDR2 YFSETQ. The CDR3 runs to 13 residues. CDR3 coding DNA: TGCGCCAGCAGATTGGGGTCGAACACTGAAGCTTTCTTT. Its protein product is CASRLGSNTEAFF.

The chain recombines TRBV20-1 with TRBJ2-7, with 11 bases fitting TRBD1. J lost 7 bases, V lost 3 bases, and 8 bases had no gene match. Looked up from germline, CDR1 is DFQATT and CDR2 is SNEGSKA (reference sequence). There are 14 residues in the CDR3. The CDR3 DNA follows: TGCAGTGCTAGTGGACAGGGGGCCCCGAGGGAGCAGTACTTC. Its translation: CSASGQGAPREQYF.

The chain has TRBV6-5 and TRBJ1-5, with D possibly TRBD1 on 5 matching bases. CDR1 and CDR2 (germline): MNHEY, SVGAGI. The V gene lost 7 bases and the J gene lost 0 bases, with 13 bases spanning the gap. The CDR3 loop spans 15 amino acids. Here the CDR3 DNA reads TGTGCCAGCACCCAAGAAGGGGATAGCAATCAGCCCCAGCATTTT. Residues: CASTQEGDSNQPQHF.

This chain connects TRBV7-9 to TRBJ1-1, with 9 bases fitting TRBD1. CDR3 length: 14 residues. Trimming at V came to 5 bases and at J to 3 bases, leaving 4 bases not matched to a gene. Germline V lookup: CDR1 SEHNR, CDR2 FQNEAQ (reference sequence). The CDR3 coding sequence is TGTGCCAGCAGCGAGACAGGGGGGGACACTGAAGCTTTCTTT. This encodes CASSETGGDTEAFF. Supplemented by reference TRBV7-9 and TRBJ1-1, the full variable domain reads DTGVSQNPRHKITKRGQNVTFRCDPISEHNRLYWYRQTLGQGPEFLTYFQNEAQLEKSRLLSDRFSAERPKGSFSTLEIQRTEQGDSAMYLCASSETGGDTEAFFGQGTRLTVV.

The chain links TRBV7-2 to TRBJ2-7; D might be TRBD1 (5 bases). Germline lookup yields CDR1 SGHTA and CDR2 FQGNSA. V dropped 6 bases and J dropped 2 bases, with 17 bases sitting between them. The CDR3 is made up of 15 amino acids. CDR3 protein: CASRLKGLRAYEQYF. The CDR3, as DNA: TGTGCCAGCAGGCTGAAGGGGCTAAGAGCCTACGAGCAGTACTTC. Together with reference TRBV7-2 and TRBJ2-7, the CDR3 gives the full variable domain: GAGVSQSPSNKVTEKGKDVELRCDPISGHTALYWYRQSLGQGLEFLIYFQGNSAPDKSGLPSDRFSAERTGGSVSTLTIQRTQQEDSAVYLCASRLKGLRAYEQYFGPGTRLTVT.

The chain couples TRBV27 to TRBJ1-2; D is undetermined. The germline V gene encodes CDR1 MNHEY and CDR2 SMNVEV (reference sequence). V gave up 5 bases and J gave up 3 bases, with 16 bases separating them. CDR3 length equals 15 residues. CDR3 sequence: CASSKSAAHHYGYTF. The CDR3 DNA is TGTGCCAGCAGTAAATCCGCGGCGCACCACTATGGCTACACCTTC.

In its sample, this clone was seen a few times. The chain joins TRBV5-1 to TRBJ2-2; D may be TRBD1 or TRBD2 (6 bases each). Deletions cut 4 bases from V and 5 bases from J, with 15 bases between. Germline V gene sequence: CDR1 SGHRS, CDR2 YFSETQ. The CDR3 is made up of 15 amino acids. In DNA, the CDR3 is TGCGCCAGCAGCACCGGGGGACAACGAACCGGGGAGCTGTTTTTT. Translation gives CASSTGGQRTGELFF.

The CDR3 region has the DNA TGCGCCAGCAGCCAAGGGACTAGAGGCAATGAGCAGTTCTTC. Translated, it gives CASSQGTRGNEQFF. J is TRBJ2-1 and V is TRBV4-1; 7 bases align to TRBD2. The J segment lost 6 bases and the V segment lost 1 base, leaving 3 bases of the junction unmatched. Germline CDR1 MGHRA, CDR2 YSYEKL. This CDR3 is built from 14 residues.

The V and J genes are TRBV29-1 and TRBJ1-3; TRBD1 agrees at 9 bases. Trimming cost V 8 bases and J 4 bases; bases outside gene matches: 6. CDR1 is SQVTM and CDR2 is ANQGSEA in the germline V gene. There are 13 residues in the CDR3. The CDR3 region has the DNA TGCAGCATCTCCGGGACAGGGGGAAACACCATATATTTT. The encoded protein is CSISGTGGNTIYF.

The chain combines TRBV28 with TRBJ1-1; 9 nucleotides agree with TRBD1. The CDR3 loop spans 13 amino acids. CDR1 is MDHEN, CDR2 SYDVKM, per germline. CDR3 nucleotide sequence: TGTGCGGTGGGAGGACAGGGGTTCACTGAAGCTTTCTTT. Its protein product is CAVGGQGFTEAFF.

This clone occurred once. V is TRBV6-1 and J is TRBJ2-1; 9 bases fit TRBD2. Germline loops: CDR1 MNHNS, CDR2 SASEGT. This CDR3 has 15 residues. Losses at the gene ends were 0 bases for V and 3 bases for J; bases not matched to a gene: 0. The CDR3 nucleotides read TGTGCCAGCAGTGAAGCTAGCGGGAGCTACAATGAGCAGTTCTTC. This encodes CASSEASGSYNEQFF.

The chain employs TRBV5-1 and TRBJ1-2, with D possibly TRBD1 on 6 matching bases. V lost 3 bases to trimming and J lost 5 bases, with 14 bases between them. This CDR3 has 14 residues. Germline lookup yields CDR1 SGHRS and CDR2 YFSETQ. CDR3 nucleotide sequence: TGCGCCAGCAGCTCGGGGGGGCCGGGGTATGGCTACACCTTC. Its translation is CASSSGGPGYGYTF.

The chain recombines TRBV5-1 with TRBJ1-4; unclear D gene. The CDR3 has 16 residues. Germline V CDR1 and CDR2: SGHRS, YFSETQ. V lost 4 bases and J 3 bases, leaving 16 bases between the germline ends. This chain's CDR3 is CASSTGPAPANEKLFF. The CDR3 region has the DNA TGCGCCAGCAGCACCGGTCCCGCCCCAGCTAATGAAAAACTGTTTTTT.

The V gene is TRBV5-6, the J gene TRBJ2-3; D unresolved. Germline V gene sequence: CDR1 SGHDT, CDR2 YYEEEE. Trimming shortened V by 3 bases and J by 13 bases, and 27 bases separated the two germline ends. CDR3 length: 16 residues. The CDR3 loop reads CASSYLGRIQRKVKYF. The CDR3 DNA reads TGTGCCAGCAGCTATCTTGGAAGAATTCAGAGGAAAGTGAAGTATTTT.

J is TRBJ2-7 and V is TRBV18, with 10 nucleotides matching TRBD1. Germline V gives CDR1 KGHSH, CDR2 LQKENI. The V gene end was trimmed by 3 bases and the J gene end by 6 bases; junction bases not matched to a gene: 8. The CDR3 sequence is 15 residues long. The CDR3 nucleotides are TGTGCCAGCTCACCTGGGACAGGGGATTCGAGCGAGCAGTACTTC. Translating gives CASSPGTGDSSEQYF.